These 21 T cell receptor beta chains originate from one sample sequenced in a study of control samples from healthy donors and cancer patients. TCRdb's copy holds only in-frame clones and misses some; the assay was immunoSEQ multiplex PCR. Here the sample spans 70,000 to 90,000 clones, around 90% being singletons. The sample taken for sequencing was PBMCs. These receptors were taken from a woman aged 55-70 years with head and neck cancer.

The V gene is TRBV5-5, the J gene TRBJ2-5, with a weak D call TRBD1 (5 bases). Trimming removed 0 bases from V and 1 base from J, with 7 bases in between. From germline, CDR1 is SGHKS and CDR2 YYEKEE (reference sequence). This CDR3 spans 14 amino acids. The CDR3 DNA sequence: TGTGCCAGCAGCTTGGACAGGATCCAAGAGACCCAGTACTTC. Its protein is CASSLDRIQETQYF.

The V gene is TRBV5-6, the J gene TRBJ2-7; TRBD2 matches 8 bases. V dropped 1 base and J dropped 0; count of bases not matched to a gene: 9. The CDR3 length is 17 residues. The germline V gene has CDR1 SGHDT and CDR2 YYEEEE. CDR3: CASSLIGGGTSSYEQYF. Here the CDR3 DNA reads TGTGCCAGCAGCTTGATCGGGGGCGGGACTAGCTCCTACGAGCAGTACTTC. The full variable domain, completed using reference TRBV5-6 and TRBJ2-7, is DAGVTQSPTHLIKTRGQQVTLRCSPKSGHDTVSWYQQALGQGPQFIFQYYEEEERQRGNFPDRFSGHQFPNYSSELNVNALLLGDSALYLCASSLIGGGTSSYEQYFGPGTRLTVT.

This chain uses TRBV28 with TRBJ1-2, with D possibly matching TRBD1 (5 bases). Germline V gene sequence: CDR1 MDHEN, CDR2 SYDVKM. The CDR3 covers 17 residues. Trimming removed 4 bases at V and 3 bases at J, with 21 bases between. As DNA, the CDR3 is TGTGCCAGCAGTTCCCCGGGGGAGTCTAGAACCCACTATGGCTACACCTTC. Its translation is CASSSPGESRTHYGYTF.

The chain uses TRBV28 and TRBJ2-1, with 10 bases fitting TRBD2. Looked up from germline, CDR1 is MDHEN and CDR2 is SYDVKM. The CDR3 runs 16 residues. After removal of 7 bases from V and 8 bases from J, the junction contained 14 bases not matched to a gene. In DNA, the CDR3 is TGTGCCAGCAAATCGACTGTAGCGGGAGGTATATATGAGCAGTTCTTC. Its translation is CASKSTVAGGIYEQFF. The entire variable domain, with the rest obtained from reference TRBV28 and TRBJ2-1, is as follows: DVKVTQSSRYLVKRTGEKVFLECVQDMDHENMFWYRQDPGLGLRLIYFSYDVKMKEKGDIPEGYSVSREKKERFSLILESASTNQTSMYLCASKSTVAGGIYEQFFGPGTRLTVL.

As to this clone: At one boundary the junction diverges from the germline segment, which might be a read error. The CDR3 region is CAISERQGGNQPQHF. The CDR3 DNA sequence: TGTGCCATCAGTGAGAGGCAGGGTGGCAACCAGCCCCAGCATTTT. V gene TRBV10-3 combines with J gene TRBJ1-5; tentatively, D is TRBD1 (5 bases). This CDR3 is built from 15 residues. Germline V gene lookup returns CDR1 ENHRY and CDR2 SYGVKD.

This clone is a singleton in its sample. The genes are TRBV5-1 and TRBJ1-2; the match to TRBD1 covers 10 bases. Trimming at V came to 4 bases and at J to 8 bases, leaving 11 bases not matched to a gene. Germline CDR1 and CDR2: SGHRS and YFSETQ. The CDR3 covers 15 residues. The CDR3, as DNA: TGCGCCAGCAGCGCCAACCGGGACAGGGGACCCGGCTACACCTTC. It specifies CASSANRDRGPGYTF.

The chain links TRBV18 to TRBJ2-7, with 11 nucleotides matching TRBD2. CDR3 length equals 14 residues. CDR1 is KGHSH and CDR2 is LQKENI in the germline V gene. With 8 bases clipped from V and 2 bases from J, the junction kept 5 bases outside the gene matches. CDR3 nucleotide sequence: TGTGCCAGCACGACTAGCGGGGCAACCTACGAGCAGTACTTC. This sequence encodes CASTTSGATYEQYF.

CDR3 coding DNA: TGTGCCACCAGTGAGTCGGGAGCTAAAGATGAGCAGTTCTTC. Amino acids: CATSESGAKDEQFF. V is TRBV24-1 and J is TRBJ2-1, with a possible D match to TRBD2 (6 bases). The CDR3 runs 14 residues. Trimming shortened V by 4 bases and J by 8 bases, and 14 bases separated the two germline ends. The germline V gene encodes CDR1 KGHDR and CDR2 SFDVKD.

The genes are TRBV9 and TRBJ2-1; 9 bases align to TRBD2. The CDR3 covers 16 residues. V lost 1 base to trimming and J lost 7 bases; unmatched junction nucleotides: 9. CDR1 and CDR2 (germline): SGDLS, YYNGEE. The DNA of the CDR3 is TGTGCCAGCAGCGTATATAGCGGGAGCCGCACTAATGAGCAGTTCTTC. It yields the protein CASSVYSGSRTNEQFF.

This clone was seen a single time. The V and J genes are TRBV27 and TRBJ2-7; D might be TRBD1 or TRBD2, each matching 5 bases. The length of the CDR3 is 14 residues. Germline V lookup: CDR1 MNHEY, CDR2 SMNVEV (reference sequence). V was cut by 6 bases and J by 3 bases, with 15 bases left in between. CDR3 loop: CASSLTGRNYEQYF. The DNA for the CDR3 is TGTGCCAGCAGCCTAACGGGACGGAACTACGAGCAGTACTTC.

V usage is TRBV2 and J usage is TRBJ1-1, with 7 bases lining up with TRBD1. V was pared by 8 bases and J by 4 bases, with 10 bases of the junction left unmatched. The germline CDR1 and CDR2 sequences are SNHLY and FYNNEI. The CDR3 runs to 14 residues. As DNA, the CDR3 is TGTGCCAGCTCGACAGGGCGCAGTAGCACTGAAGCTTTCTTT. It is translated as CASSTGRSSTEAFF.

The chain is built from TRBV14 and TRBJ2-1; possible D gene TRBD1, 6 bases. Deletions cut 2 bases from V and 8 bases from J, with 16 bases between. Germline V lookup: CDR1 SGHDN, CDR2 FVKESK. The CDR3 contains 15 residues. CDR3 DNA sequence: TGTGCCAGCAGCCAAAACACAGGGATTAACGATGAGCAGTTCTTC. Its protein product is CASSQNTGINDEQFF. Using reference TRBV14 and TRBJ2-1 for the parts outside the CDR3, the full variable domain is EAGVTQFPSHSVIEKGQTVTLRCDPISGHDNLYWYRRVMGKEIKFLLHFVKESKQDESGMPNNRFLAERTGGTYSTLKVQPAELEDSGVYFCASSQNTGINDEQFFGPGTRLTVL.

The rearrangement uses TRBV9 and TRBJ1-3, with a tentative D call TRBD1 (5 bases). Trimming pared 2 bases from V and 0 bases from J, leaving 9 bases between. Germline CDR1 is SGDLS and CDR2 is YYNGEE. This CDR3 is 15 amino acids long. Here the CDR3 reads CASSVGDGSGNTIYF. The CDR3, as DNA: TGTGCCAGCAGCGTGGGGGACGGCTCTGGAAACACCATATATTTT.

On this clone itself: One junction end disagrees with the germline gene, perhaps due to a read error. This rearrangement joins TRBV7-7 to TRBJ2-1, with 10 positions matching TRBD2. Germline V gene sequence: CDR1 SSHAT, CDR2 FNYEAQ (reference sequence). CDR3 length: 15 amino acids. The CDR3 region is CASSRTSGIPNEQFF. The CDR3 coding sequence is TGTGCTAGCAGCCGAACTAGCGGGATCCCCAATGAGCAGTTCTTC.

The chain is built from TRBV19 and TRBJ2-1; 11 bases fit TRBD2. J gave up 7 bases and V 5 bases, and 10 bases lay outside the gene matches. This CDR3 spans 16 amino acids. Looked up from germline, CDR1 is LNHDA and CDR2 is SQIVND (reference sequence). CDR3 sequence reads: CASSEGSGRARNEQFF. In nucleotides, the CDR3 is TGTGCCAGTAGTGAGGGTAGCGGGAGGGCCCGAAATGAGCAGTTCTTC.

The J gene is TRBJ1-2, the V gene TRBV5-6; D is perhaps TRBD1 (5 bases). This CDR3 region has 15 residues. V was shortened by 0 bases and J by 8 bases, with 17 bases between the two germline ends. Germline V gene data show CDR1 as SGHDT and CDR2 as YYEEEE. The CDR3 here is CASSLGGGTGRGYTF. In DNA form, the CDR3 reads TGTGCCAGCAGCTTGGGTGGTGGTACAGGTCGGGGCTACACCTTC.

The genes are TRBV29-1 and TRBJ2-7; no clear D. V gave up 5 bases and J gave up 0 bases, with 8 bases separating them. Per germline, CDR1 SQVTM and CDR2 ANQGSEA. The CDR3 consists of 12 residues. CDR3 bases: TGCAGCGTTCAGGTGAGCTCCTACGAGCAGTACTTC. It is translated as CSVQVSSYEQYF.

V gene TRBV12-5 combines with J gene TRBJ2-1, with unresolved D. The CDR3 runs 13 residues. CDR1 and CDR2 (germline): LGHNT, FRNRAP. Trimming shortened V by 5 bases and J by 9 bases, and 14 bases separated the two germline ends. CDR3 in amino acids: CASGENTFSEQFF. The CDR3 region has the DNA TGTGCTAGTGGTGAAAACACGTTTAGTGAGCAGTTCTTC.

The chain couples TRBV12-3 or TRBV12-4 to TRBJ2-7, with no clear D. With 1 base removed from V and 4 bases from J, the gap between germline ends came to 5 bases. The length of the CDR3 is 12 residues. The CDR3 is CASSLGRYEQYF. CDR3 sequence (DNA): TGTGCCAGCAGTTTAGGGAGATACGAGCAGTACTTC.

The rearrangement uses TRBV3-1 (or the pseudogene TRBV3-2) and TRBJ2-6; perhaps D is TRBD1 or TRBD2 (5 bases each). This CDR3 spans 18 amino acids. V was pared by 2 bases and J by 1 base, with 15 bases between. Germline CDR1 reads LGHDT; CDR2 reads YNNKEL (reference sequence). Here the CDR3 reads CASSQPSGQGSGANVLTF. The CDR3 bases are TGTGCCAGCAGCCAACCTTCGGGGCAGGGATCTGGGGCCAACGTCCTGACTTTC.

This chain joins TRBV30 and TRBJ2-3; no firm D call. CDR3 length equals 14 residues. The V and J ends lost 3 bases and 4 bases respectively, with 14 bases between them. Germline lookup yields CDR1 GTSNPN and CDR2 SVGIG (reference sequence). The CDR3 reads CAWSKGLGPDTQYF. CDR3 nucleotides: TGTGCCTGGAGCAAGGGCCTGGGCCCAGATACGCAGTATTTT.